This T cell receptor (beta chain) was observed in a study of T cells in Graves' hyperthyroidism and ophthalmopathy (dated by TCRdb to between 2019 and 2020). Background on the whole study: Peripheral blood samples were taken at the time of initial diagnosis, prior to any treatment. To identify distinguishing TCR V-J signatures, a discovery cohort of 90 to 100 patients was used, comprising 40 to 45 with Graves' ophthalmopathy and roughly 60 with stable Graves' hyperthyroidism. Prospective prediction of ophthalmopathy was tested in an independent validation cohort consisting of roughly 20 hyperthyroidism patients and 17 patients who later progressed to ophthalmopathy. For training and testing, the 80 to 100 patients in the discovery cohort were randomly divided in a 7:3 ratio. In addition, the study compared T-cell repertoires in thyroid tissue and in blood from over 5 Graves' hyperthyroidism patients. Following sampling, methimazole starting at 30 mg daily was given to hyperthyroidism patients, and high-dose intravenous methylprednisolone was given to ophthalmopathy patients. The paper reports TCR Vbeta CDR3 sequencing of roughly 140 peripheral blood samples: under 45 ophthalmopathy, roughly 74 hyperthyroidism and around 17 progressor patients.

The CDR3 numbers 14 residues from cysteine through phenylalanine. Left in the record is the CDR3 DNA by itself, 42 bases read in frame from the first base. V loses 5 bases, J loses 3 bases, and the germline ends lie 14 bases apart. In the germline V gene, CDR1 corresponds to SGHRS and CDR2 to YFSETQ. Hyperthyroidism patients were aged 18 to 65 years and newly diagnosed, with disease duration of less than 2 months. Exclusion was applied to patients with uncontrolled infections, other autoimmune diseases, pregnancy or lactation. Diagnoses were based on clinical symptoms, serum thyroxine and TRAb, thyroid ultrasound and orbital computed tomography. Blood from progressor patients was drawn when they were first diagnosed with hyperthyroidism, before any ophthalmopathy symptoms appeared. PBMCs were separated from roughly 9.6 ml of fresh peripheral blood using Ficoll-Paque density gradient centrifugation. Patients classed as progressors first received a Graves' hyperthyroidism diagnosis and then went on to develop ophthalmopathy during follow-up. Trizol reagent was used to extract total RNA, and RNA quality was then checked on an Agilent 2100 Bioanalyzer.

The TCR beta CDR3 regions were amplified from RNA transcripts. The first round of RT-PCR for the TCR CDR3 was performed with the HTBI primer set and the Qiagen OneStep RT-PCR kit. Libraries were constructed in a second round of multiplex PCR, after which size selection and purification were carried out. The libraries were sequenced on an Illumina HiSeq2000 using paired-end 100 bp reads. As for the original processing: SOAPnuke was used to process the raw data, throwing out any read that contained adapters or uncalled bases, had a mean Phred below 15, or lacked an exact constant-primer or identifier match. COPE v1.2.5 was used to merge the high-quality paired reads, and each unique nucleotide sequence was defined as a clonotype. MiTCR v1.1 was used to align clonotypes to the IMGT TRBV, TRBD and TRBJ reference segments. The analysis was restricted to V-J combinations with a frequency above 0.0001, which together covered 99.2% of the repertoires. The TCS score was defined as the ratio of F50 (clonal expansion) to E x V (chaos), calculated using BLOSUM62-based TCRdist between CDR3 peptides within each V-J. Welch's t-statistics and random forest reduced 514 V-J features to about 12, which were used in a naive Bayes classifier (R e1071). The public reads were reprocessed in TCRdb via fastp at Q25 and MiXCR, keeping in-frame beta chains. Rows are unified per CDR3 protein, each entry keeping the most common DNA and genes. The V and J calls, along with clone size, are taken from TCRdb and not from the paper's own processing. The sample contains some 250,000 distinct CDR3 sequences, roughly 15% of them found a single time. The biggest ten clones account for 30% of the sample.

This clonotype was detected many times. Its binding antigen is unknown. Base qualities are not provided; no much larger clone lies one nucleotide away. Beyond this particular receptor, the publication reports: Blood samples also contained most of the expanded thyroid clonotypes (frequency above 0.001), which suggests that blood repertoires may reflect thyroid immune responses. No statistical method was used to fix the sample size in advance, and group allocation was not hidden from the investigators. In cross-validation, a model built on a 13 V-J signature told ophthalmopathy apart from stable hyperthyroidism with approximately 90% sensitivity and roughly 81% specificity, and in testing the same model reached 80%/75%. During validation, the model predicted progression to ophthalmopathy a median of about 5.9 months ahead of onset, with approximately 71% sensitivity and 72.22% specificity.

Sequenced: blood. The clonotype comes from a woman between 45 and 65 years old with Graves' hyperthyroidism that later progressed to Graves' ophthalmopathy. The sequence links TRBV5-1 to TRBJ1-1; TRBD1 might be the D gene, on 5 matching bases. The nucleotides are TGCGCCAGCAGGATCGTGGGACCCTACACTGAAGCTTTCTTT. It is translated as CASRIVGPYTEAFF. The full variable domain, with segments outside the CDR3 supplied by the reference TRBV5-1 and TRBJ1-1 proteins, appears as KAGVTQTPRYLIKTRGQQVTLSCSPISGHRSVSWYQQTPGQGLQFLFEYFSETQRNKGNFPGRFSGRQFSNSRSEMNVSTLELGDSALYLCASRIVGPYTEAFFGQGTRLTVV.